The 21 T cell receptor beta chains given below trace back to one sample, sequenced in a study of blood T cell repertoires in COVID-19. Only in-frame clones appear in the TCRdb table, and some are missing; sequencing was by immunoSEQ multiplex PCR. The sample lists about 38,000 clones, roughly 87% occurring once. Input material: peripheral blood. The source is a man between 60 and 75 years old with COVID-19, enrolled during active disease.

This chain connects TRBV12-3 or TRBV12-4 to TRBJ2-1; perhaps TRBD2 as D (5 bases). V lost 0 bases, J lost 15 bases, and 12 bases lay in between. This CDR3 is built from 12 residues. The CDR3 region has the DNA TGTGCCAGCAGTTTAGCTAGGACTCGAGTGTTCTTC. Its translation: CASSLARTRVFF.

J is TRBJ1-4 and V is TRBV28; 11 positions match TRBD1. The CDR3 is made up of 14 amino acids. Germline V gene lookup returns CDR1 MDHEN and CDR2 SYDVKM. With V trimmed by 5 bases and J by 8 bases, 4 bases remained unmatched. CDR3 in amino acids: CASSGTGGREKLFF. The CDR3 nucleotides are TGTGCCAGCAGTGGGACAGGGGGTAGGGAAAAACTGTTTTTT.

The chain couples TRBV6-5 to TRBJ2-1, with a possible D match to TRBD2 (5 bases). Germline assignment: CDR1 MNHEY and CDR2 SVGAGI. This CDR3 is 14 amino acids long. The germline V and J ends were trimmed by 0 bases and 8 bases, with 11 bases remaining between them. The CDR3 loop reads CASSYSTGVDEQFF. CDR3 DNA: TGTGCCAGCAGTTACTCGACCGGGGTAGATGAGCAGTTCTTC.

This clone was found once. In DNA form, the CDR3 reads TGTGCCAGCAGCACGGGTGCCATGTACACCTTC. It specifies CASSTGAMYTF. V gene TRBV28 combines with J gene TRBJ1-2; D call uncertain. This CDR3 comprises 11 residues. Germline V gene sequence: CDR1 MDHEN, CDR2 SYDVKM. V was clipped by 6 bases and J by 11 bases, with 13 bases between them.

The rearrangement links TRBV5-1 to TRBJ2-2, with a possible D match to TRBD1 (5 bases). V lost 1 base, J lost 2 bases, and 12 bases lay in between. Germline V gives CDR1 SGHRS, CDR2 YFSETQ. The CDR3 loop spans 16 amino acids. The CDR3 sequence is CASSLFLGENTGELFF. Here the CDR3 DNA reads TGCGCCAGCAGCTTGTTCTTAGGGGAAAACACCGGGGAGCTGTTTTTT. Full variable domain (missing parts from reference TRBV5-1 and TRBJ2-2): KAGVTQTPRYLIKTRGQQVTLSCSPISGHRSVSWYQQTPGQGLQFLFEYFSETQRNKGNFPGRFSGRQFSNSRSEMNVSTLELGDSALYLCASSLFLGENTGELFFGEGSRLTVL.

This chain connects TRBV9 to TRBJ2-3; no clear D gene. Trimming pared 0 bases from V and 6 bases from J, leaving 14 bases between. Germline V gene sequence: CDR1 SGDLS, CDR2 YYNGEE. This CDR3 is 15 amino acids long. The CDR3 here is CASSVGLDADDTQYF. Here the CDR3 DNA reads TGTGCCAGCAGCGTAGGACTTGACGCAGATGATACGCAGTATTTT.

This clone was seen just once. This sequence joins TRBV4-3 and TRBJ2-5; no clear D. Germline values: CDR1 LGHNA, CDR2 YSLEER. Trimming left V 1 base short and J 2 bases short, with 14 bases between. This CDR3 region has 16 residues. CDR3 loop: CASSQGITTRQETQYF. CDR3 DNA: TGCGCCAGCAGCCAAGGTATCACTACGAGGCAAGAGACCCAGTACTTC.

The rearrangement links TRBV28 to TRBJ1-5; no firm D call. The CDR3 extends over 11 amino acids. V lost 6 bases and J 6 bases, leaving 6 bases between the germline ends. Germline CDR1 MDHEN, CDR2 SYDVKM. Written as DNA, the CDR3 is TGTGCCAGCAGCGAGCGTCAGCCCCAGCATTTT. Translated: CASSERQPQHF.

This clone was picked up one time. CDR3 sequence (DNA): TGTGCCAGCAGTTTATTGGGACAGAGCTCCTACAATGAGCAGTTCTTC. It translates to CASSLLGQSSYNEQFF. The chain joins TRBV27 to TRBJ2-1; TRBD1 agrees at 7 bases. The germline CDR1 and CDR2 sequences are MNHEY and SMNVEV (reference sequence). The CDR3 contains 16 residues. V shed 1 base and J 0 bases; nucleotides not matched to a gene: 3.

The chain joins TRBV4-3 to TRBJ2-7, with D perhaps matching TRBD1 (5 bases). Germline V gene sequence: CDR1 LGHNA, CDR2 YSLEER. The ends were cut back, 0 bases at V and 2 bases at J, with 11 bases in the middle. This CDR3 is built from 15 residues. CDR3 nucleotides: TGCGCCAGCAGCCAAGATTGGCAGGGTGCCTACGAGCAGTACTTC. Protein sequence: CASSQDWQGAYEQYF.

By share, this clone ranks as medium-sized. CDR3 sequence (DNA): TGCAGCGTGCAGACCGGGGGGAACACCGGGGAGCTGTTTTTT. Protein product: CSVQTGGNTGELFF. J is TRBJ2-2 and V is TRBV29-1, with a possible D match to TRBD2 (6 bases). Germline V gene sequence: CDR1 SQVTM, CDR2 ANQGSEA. V lost 6 bases, J lost 1 base, and 12 bases lay in between. The CDR3 length is 14 residues.

This chain joins TRBV19 and TRBJ1-5; 9 positions agree with TRBD1. The CDR3 loop spans 14 amino acids. V was pared by 7 bases and J by 4 bases, with 5 bases of the junction left unmatched. Germline V gene sequence: CDR1 LNHDA, CDR2 SQIVND (reference sequence). CDR3 sequence reads: CASMPGQGNQPQHF. CDR3 nucleotides: TGTGCCAGTATGCCGGGACAGGGAAATCAGCCCCAGCATTTT.

The chain recombines TRBV5-6 with TRBJ2-1, with 10 bases that match TRBD1. This CDR3 is built from 14 residues. V shed 4 bases, J shed 7 bases, and the junction held 5 bases outside the gene matches. The germline V gene encodes CDR1 SGHDT and CDR2 YYEEEE. CDR3 sequence: CASSGGQGVNEQFF. CDR3 DNA: TGTGCCAGCAGCGGCGGACAGGGGGTGAATGAGCAGTTCTTC.

CDR3 bases: TGTGCCAGCAGCTTATCCAGCGGGAGAGGCAATGAGCAGTTCTTC. The encoded protein is CASSLSSGRGNEQFF. The rearrangement uses TRBV7-6 and TRBJ2-1; 8 bases agree with TRBD2. This CDR3 is built from 15 residues. The J segment lost 6 bases and the V segment lost 2 bases, leaving 6 bases of the junction unmatched. The germline CDR1 and CDR2 sequences are SGHVS and FNYEAQ.

The chain links TRBV25-1 to TRBJ1-1; 7 nucleotides line up with TRBD1. Germline trimming cut 6 bases from V and 0 bases from J; bases unmatched to any gene: 4. This CDR3 is built from 14 residues. From germline, CDR1 is MGHDK and CDR2 SYGVNS. CDR3 sequence reads: CASRETGLNTEAFF. The CDR3 bases are TGTGCCAGCAGAGAGACAGGGTTGAACACTGAAGCTTTCTTT.

The V and J genes are TRBV18 and TRBJ1-5; the match to TRBD1 covers 7 bases. Germline lookup yields CDR1 KGHSH and CDR2 LQKENI. The CDR3 length is 14 residues. After removal of 6 bases from V and 9 bases from J, the junction contained 11 bases not matched to a gene. CDR3 sequence (DNA): TGTGCCAGCTCCCCCTCGCAGGGGGGTTCGCCCCAGCATTTT. It yields the protein CASSPSQGGSPQHF.

This chain links TRBV5-4 with TRBJ1-2; tentatively, D is TRBD1 (5 bases). The germline V gene encodes CDR1 SGHNT and CDR2 YYREEE (reference sequence). V was trimmed by 3 bases and J by 0 bases, leaving 18 bases between them. The CDR3 covers 17 residues. The CDR3 DNA is TGTGCCAGCAGCTCCCCACGGGGGTTGTCCCCTAACTATGGCTACACCTTC. It yields the protein CASSSPRGLSPNYGYTF.

The V call is TRBV5-4, the J call TRBJ2-7; D is ambiguous. CDR1 SGHNT and CDR2 YYREEE come from the germline V gene (reference sequence). V dropped 0 bases and J dropped 6 bases, with 13 bases sitting between them. The CDR3 contains 14 residues. CDR3 coding DNA: TGTGCCAGCAGCTTGGCCAACGGCAGGCTCGAGCAGTACTTC. This sequence encodes CASSLANGRLEQYF.

V and J are TRBV5-1 and TRBJ1-2, with 9 bases that match TRBD1. Per the germline V gene, CDR1 is SGHRS and CDR2 is YFSETQ. CDR3 size: 14 residues. V gave up 4 bases and J gave up 5 bases; unmatched junction bases: 6. The DNA for the CDR3 is TGCGCCAGCAGCCCAGACAGGGGGAGATATGGCTACACCTTC. This gives the protein CASSPDRGRYGYTF.

The V and J genes are TRBV13 and TRBJ1-6, with unresolved D. This CDR3 is built from 16 residues. V shed 2 bases and J shed 0 bases, with 8 bases lying between them. Germline V gene lookup returns CDR1 PRHDT and CDR2 FYEKMQ (reference sequence). In nucleotides, the CDR3 is TGTGCCAGCAGCTTATCCCCGAGCTCCTATAATTCACCCCTCCACTTT. This translates into CASSLSPSSYNSPLHF.

DNA for the CDR3: TGTGCCAGCACCAAGGACAGGGTCTACGAGCAGTACTTC. Amino acids: CASTKDRVYEQYF. The chain carries TRBV6-6 and TRBJ2-7; 8 nucleotides agree with TRBD1. Germline assignment: CDR1 MNHNY and CDR2 SVGAGI (reference sequence). The CDR3 sequence is 13 residues long. The V segment lost 7 bases and the J segment 3 bases; nucleotides outside the gene matches: 5.